The 19 T cell receptor beta chains below come from one sample, sequenced in a study of CD8+ T cells in alopecia areata. Sample treatment: oral pan-JAK inhibitor, 5-10 mg twice daily. Reverse transcribed after extraction, RNA yielded cDNA as the sequencing template. Profiling relied on immunoSEQ multiplex PCR, and the TCRdb table lists in-frame clones only, not all of them. Among 270,000 or so clones listed, 58% were seen once. Sequenced here: CD4+ T cells sorted from blood, sampled at week 24, from a patient treated with tofacitinib. These receptors were taken from a human donor with alopecia areata.

The genes are TRBV30 and TRBJ1-1, with D unclear. Germline CDR1 is GTSNPN and CDR2 is SVGIG (reference sequence). The CDR3 loop spans 13 amino acids. Trimming cost V 4 bases and J 2 bases, with 11 bases left between them. This CDR3 reads CAWMRTANTEAFF. CDR3 DNA sequence: TGTGCCTGGATGAGAACGGCCAACACTGAAGCTTTCTTT.

The table lists this clone with a few counts. This chain uses TRBV4-2 with TRBJ2-7, with TRBD2 matching over 14 bases. Germline-derived CDR1 and CDR2 are LGHNA and YNFKEQ. J was trimmed by 0 bases and V by 3 bases; bases with no gene match: 1. The CDR3 is 16 residues long. The CDR3 region is CASSQGLAGDSYEQYF. CDR3 DNA: TGTGCCAGCAGCCAGGGACTAGCGGGGGACTCCTACGAGCAGTACTTC.

This clone has just a few counts. The chain joins TRBV29-1 to TRBJ2-3; 10 bases fit TRBD2. CDR1 SQVTM and CDR2 ANQGSEA come from the germline V gene. V lost 7 bases, J lost 1 base, and 11 bases stayed unmatched. This CDR3 comprises 16 residues. The CDR3 region is CSATSGVEGGTDTQYF. CDR3 bases: TGCAGCGCCACTAGCGGGGTCGAAGGGGGCACAGATACGCAGTATTTT.

This clone was detected only a few times. The V call is TRBV23-1, the J call TRBJ1-5; tentatively, D is TRBD1 (5 bases). TRBV23-1 is noted as an ORF with a role that remains uncertain. The CDR3 totals 17 residues. The V end was cut by 0 bases, the J end by 2 bases, with 14 bases between. CDR3 residues: CASSQSTFQGGNQPQHF. CDR3 DNA: TGCGCCAGCAGTCAATCAACCTTCCAGGGAGGCAATCAGCCCCAGCATTTT.

The CDR3 here is CASSVVSPDTQYF. CDR3 sequence (DNA): TGTGCCAGCAGCGTAGTTTCACCAGATACGCAGTATTTT. The rearrangement links TRBV9 to TRBJ2-3; D gene uncertain. CDR3 length: 13 residues. Between the trimmed V and J ends, which lost 0 bases and 4 bases, there was a span of 6 bases. Germline V gene sequence: CDR1 SGDLS, CDR2 YYNGEE.

The gene calls are TRBV5-6 and TRBJ1-1; 7 bases match TRBD1. The germline V gene has CDR1 SGHDT and CDR2 YYEEEE. The CDR3 covers 16 residues. Trimming at V came to 5 bases and at J to 3 bases, leaving 13 bases not matched to a gene. CDR3 bases: TGTGCCAGCAGACCCCGGGACAGCTCCCTCCACACTGAAGCTTTCTTT. Protein sequence: CASRPRDSSLHTEAFF. The full variable domain, with the rest looked up from reference TRBV5-6 and TRBJ1-1, is DAGVTQSPTHLIKTRGQQVTLRCSPKSGHDTVSWYQQALGQGPQFIFQYYEEEERQRGNFPDRFSGHQFPNYSSELNVNALLLGDSALYLCASRPRDSSLHTEAFFGQGTRLTVV.

This clone came up once. The gene calls are TRBV29-1 and TRBJ2-7, with a weak D call TRBD2 (5 bases). The CDR3 sequence is 12 residues long. Germline-derived CDR1 and CDR2 are SQVTM and ANQGSEA. The germline V and J ends were trimmed by 7 bases and 0 bases, with 10 bases remaining between them. CDR3 sequence: CSGRGSSYEQYF. The CDR3 DNA follows: TGCAGCGGCCGAGGGAGCTCCTACGAGCAGTACTTC.

CDR3 region: CASRGWGELFF. The CDR3 nucleotides are TGTGCCAGCAGGGGATGGGGGGAGCTGTTTTTT. J is TRBJ2-2 and V is TRBV6-5; D unresolved. Trimming left V 6 bases short and J 8 bases short, with 7 bases between. This CDR3 has 11 residues. Germline lookup yields CDR1 MNHEY and CDR2 SVGAGI.

The chain carries TRBV7-2 and TRBJ2-5; D gene ambiguous. V was cut by 8 bases and J by 0 bases, with 10 bases left in between. Germline V gene data show CDR1 as SGHTA and CDR2 as FQGNSA. The CDR3 extends over 13 amino acids. CDR3 residues: CASGSRNQETQYF. CDR3 DNA sequence: TGTGCCAGCGGTTCACGGAACCAAGAGACCCAGTACTTC.

This clone was seen a few times. The chain has TRBV7-6 and TRBJ2-5, with TRBD2 identical over 9 bases. Germline V lookup: CDR1 SGHVS, CDR2 FNYEAQ. V lost 1 base, J lost 5 bases, and 11 bases stayed unmatched. The CDR3 has 17 residues. The CDR3 region has the DNA TGTGCCAGCAGCTTAGGTGGGGGTAGCGGGGGTTATGAGACCCAGTACTTC. Translation gives CASSLGGGSGGYETQYF.

The CDR3 DNA sequence: TGCAGCGTTGAAACTCAGGGCGGGGGAAAACTGTTTTTT. The encoded protein is CSVETQGGGKLFF. The chain employs TRBV29-1 and TRBJ1-4; TRBD1 is a possible D gene (5 bases). Germline V lookup: CDR1 SQVTM, CDR2 ANQGSEA. The CDR3 extends over 13 amino acids. Trimming left V 2 bases short and J 10 bases short, with 14 bases between. Full variable domain (outside the CDR3, taken from reference TRBV29-1 and TRBJ1-4): SAVISQKPSRDICQRGTSLTIQCQVDSQVTMMFWYRQQPGQSLTLIATANQGSEATYESGFVIDKFPISRPNLTFSTLTVSNMSPEDSSIYLCSVETQGGGKLFFGSGTQLSVL.

This chain links TRBV7-2 with TRBJ2-6; D remains ambiguous. The CDR3 totals 12 residues. The germline V gene has CDR1 SGHTA and CDR2 FQGNSA. Trimming stripped 4 bases from V and 2 bases from J, with 0 bases between. Here the CDR3 DNA reads TGTGCCAGCAGCTCTGGGGCCAACGTCCTGACTTTC. As protein: CASSSGANVLTF.

This chain uses TRBV19 with TRBJ1-6; D is unclear. The CDR3 has 13 residues. Germline loops: CDR1 LNHDA, CDR2 SQIVND (reference sequence). Trimming took off 2 bases at V and 9 bases at J, with 8 bases between the two ends. CDR3 in DNA: TGTGCCAGTAGTATATCTCCGGCTTCACCCCTCCACTTT. Translated, it gives CASSISPASPLHF.

This chain connects TRBV29-1 to TRBJ1-5; TRBD1 matches 7 bases. This CDR3 is 14 amino acids long. Trimming at V came to 7 bases and at J to 3 bases, leaving 9 bases not matched to a gene. Germline V lookup: CDR1 SQVTM, CDR2 ANQGSEA. The CDR3 DNA reads as TGCAGCGCCCGAACAGGGGCTCCCAATCAGCCCCAGCATTTT. Its protein is CSARTGAPNQPQHF.

This clone occurred many times. The rearrangement uses TRBV19 and TRBJ1-1, with no clear D. Germline V gives CDR1 LNHDA, CDR2 SQIVND (reference sequence). The CDR3 length is 14 residues. The V and J ends lost 7 bases and 0 bases respectively, with 12 bases between them. The CDR3 DNA follows: TGTGCCAGTAATTCTCAAGGGATGAACACTGAAGCTTTCTTT. Protein sequence: CASNSQGMNTEAFF. Drawing the rest from reference TRBV19 and TRBJ1-1, the complete variable domain is DGGITQSPKYLFRKEGQNVTLSCEQNLNHDAMYWYRQDPGQGLRLIYYSQIVNDFQKGDIAEGYSVSREKKESFPLTVTSAQKNPTAFYLCASNSQGMNTEAFFGQGTRLTVV.

This sequence joins TRBV5-6 and TRBJ1-2; 9 bases match TRBD1. Germline CDR1 is SGHDT and CDR2 is YYEEEE. The CDR3 extends over 15 amino acids. V lost 1 base to trimming and J lost 4 bases; unmatched junction nucleotides: 5. As DNA, the CDR3 is TGTGCCAGCAGCTTGCTCCGGACAGGGGTCTATGGCTACACCTTC. This sequence encodes CASSLLRTGVYGYTF.

The chain links TRBV29-1 to TRBJ1-1; 7 bases fit TRBD1. Unmatched junction bases numbered 8, after V lost 7 bases and J lost 3 bases. This CDR3 region has 13 residues. Germline V gives CDR1 SQVTM, CDR2 ANQGSEA. This CDR3 reads CSAATGWDTEAFF. The CDR3 nucleotides are TGCAGCGCAGCGACAGGGTGGGACACTGAAGCTTTCTTT.

J is TRBJ1-1 and V is TRBV19, with TRBD1 as a possible D gene (5 bases). This CDR3 has 12 amino acids. From germline, CDR1 is LNHDA and CDR2 SQIVND (reference sequence). Trimming removed 3 bases from V and 11 bases from J, with 13 bases in between. CDR3 sequence reads: CASSIGTTNAFF. CDR3 nucleotide sequence: TGTGCCAGTAGTATTGGGACCACGAACGCTTTCTTT.

V gene TRBV30 combines with J gene TRBJ1-1; 7 nucleotides agree with TRBD1. The CDR3 runs to 15 residues. Germline CDR1 reads GTSNPN; CDR2 reads SVGIG (reference sequence). V trimming: 2 bases; J trimming: 4 bases; junction bases outside the gene matches: 10. CDR3 bases: TGTGCCTGGAGTATTCGACAGGGTGTGGGCACTGAAGCTTTCTTT. This gives the protein CAWSIRQGVGTEAFF.